A single sample gave rise to the 15 T cell receptor beta chains below, sequenced in a study of HIV-infected patients and healthy controls. Alpha and beta constant-region primers primed reverse transcription of approximately 460 ng RNA. Using multiplexing indices, alpha and beta chain libraries were generated apart by chain-specific third strand synthesis. TCRdb passed the 5' RACE reads through MiXCR, listing each CDR3 protein once. The table lists roughly 22,000 distinct CDR3 sequences, approximately 7.7% of them singletons, with about 4% in the top ten. No cell fractionation was done, so the repertoire covers all unsorted peripheral blood T cells. Sequenced material: blood. Source of these receptors: an adult in good health.

This clonotype was detected only a few times. The chain links TRBV11-2 to TRBJ2-7; no firm D call. The germline CDR1 and CDR2 sequences are SGHAT and FQNNGV. V lost 5 bases and J 3 bases, leaving 14 bases between the germline ends. The CDR3 covers 14 residues. In nucleotides, the CDR3 is TGTGCCAGCAGCCCCCGGGCGTGGAGCTACGAGCAGTACTTC. It encodes CASSPRAWSYEQYF. The full variable domain, completed using reference TRBV11-2 and TRBJ2-7, is EAGVAQSPRYKIIEKRQSVAFWCNPISGHATLYWYQQILGQGPKLLIQFQNNGVVDDSQLPKDRFSAERLKGVDSTLKIQPAKLEDSAVYLCASSPRAWSYEQYFGPGTRLTVT.

A few counts support this clonotype. The genes are TRBV14 and TRBJ1-2; D possibly corresponds to TRBD1 (6 bases). Trimming shortened V by 1 base and J by 8 bases, and 14 bases separated the two germline ends. Germline V gene sequence: CDR1 SGHDN, CDR2 FVKESK. This CDR3 is built from 14 residues. CDR3 DNA sequence: TGTGCCAGCAGCCAAGTCAGGGGATACGACGGCTACACCTTC. It is translated as CASSQVRGYDGYTF.

This clonotype has a count of ten or more. The chain uses TRBV29-1 and TRBJ1-2; D uncertain. V shed 5 bases and J shed 3 bases, with 7 bases lying between them. Germline V gene sequence: CDR1 SQVTM, CDR2 ANQGSEA. The CDR3 is 11 residues long. CDR3 protein: CSVLRDYGYTF. The CDR3 DNA reads as TGCAGCGTTTTGAGAGACTATGGCTACACCTTC.

The CDR3 region has the DNA TGTGCCAGCAGTTCCACGTTTAACCCCGGGGCTCCAGCCACCTTC. Its protein is CASSSTFNPGAPATF. The chain combines TRBV12-3 or TRBV12-4 with TRBJ1-2, with a tentative D call TRBD1 (5 bases). The CDR3 length is 15 residues. V was trimmed by 4 bases and J by 13 bases, leaving 25 bases between them.

The CDR3 loop is CASSSQQGNSPLHF. CDR3 in DNA: TGCGCCAGCAGCTCCCAGCAGGGAAATTCACCCCTCCACTTT. This chain joins TRBV5-1 and TRBJ1-6, with D tentatively TRBD1 (5 bases). Per the germline V gene, CDR1 is SGHRS and CDR2 is YFSETQ. The CDR3 runs 14 residues. The ends were cut back, 3 bases at V and 7 bases at J, with 11 bases in the middle.

This clonotype was picked up a small number of times. The V and J genes are TRBV12-3 or TRBV12-4 and TRBJ2-5, with unresolved D. This CDR3 is 17 amino acids long. With 0 bases removed from V and 2 bases from J, the gap between germline ends came to 16 bases. CDR3 protein: CASSLAGQRGIQETQYF. The DNA for the CDR3 is TGTGCCAGCAGTTTAGCGGGCCAGCGTGGGATTCAAGAGACCCAGTACTTC.

This clonotype showed up just a few times. The CDR3 is CASSSGLVSRFF. DNA for the CDR3: TGTGCCAGTAGTAGCGGACTCGTCAGTCGGTTCTTC. J is TRBJ2-1 and V is TRBV19; TRBD2 might be the D (5 bases). V shed 4 bases and J shed 15 bases, with 16 bases lying between them. Germline CDR1 reads LNHDA; CDR2 reads SQIVND (reference sequence). The CDR3 extends over 12 amino acids.

The table lists this clonotype with many counts. This sequence joins TRBV20-1 and TRBJ1-1; tentatively, D is TRBD1 (6 bases). This CDR3 spans 14 amino acids. Trimming stripped 0 bases from V and 4 bases from J, with 12 bases between. Germline assignment: CDR1 DFQATT and CDR2 SNEGSKA (reference sequence). This chain's CDR3 is CSARDLTGSTEAFF. CDR3 DNA: TGCAGTGCTAGAGATTTGACAGGTAGCACTGAAGCTTTCTTT.

This clonotype was seen at least ten times. The gene calls are TRBV28 and TRBJ2-4; 10 bases line up with TRBD1. Germline V gene lookup returns CDR1 MDHEN and CDR2 SYDVKM. Trimming removed 2 bases from V and 8 bases from J; junction bases left unmatched: 0. The CDR3 length is 13 residues. CDR3 in DNA: TGTGCCAGCAGTTTAGGGACAGGGGACATTCAGTACTTC. It encodes CASSLGTGDIQYF.

This clonotype was recorded many times. The chain recombines TRBV4-2 with TRBJ2-7, with 14 bases matching TRBD2. J lost 7 bases, V lost 5 bases, and 7 bases had no gene match. The CDR3 spans 15 residues. The germline V gene has CDR1 LGHNA and CDR2 YNFKEQ. For the CDR3, the DNA is TGTGCCAGCAGCTTCGGACTAGCGGGGGGCAAAGAGCAGTACTTC. Translated, it gives CASSFGLAGGKEQYF.

This clonotype was observed at least ten times. The chain uses TRBV29-1 and TRBJ1-1, with TRBD1 matching 7 bases. This CDR3 is built from 13 residues. Trimming took 5 bases from V and 3 from J; bases not matched to a gene: 6. Germline V gene sequence: CDR1 SQVTM, CDR2 ANQGSEA. The CDR3 DNA reads TGCAGCGTTTCCCGGGACAGATACACTGAAGCTTTCTTT. Translation: CSVSRDRYTEAFF. Full variable domain (outside the CDR3, taken from reference TRBV29-1 and TRBJ1-1): SAVISQKPSRDICQRGTSLTIQCQVDSQVTMMFWYRQQPGQSLTLIATANQGSEATYESGFVIDKFPISRPNLTFSTLTVSNMSPEDSSIYLCSVSRDRYTEAFFGQGTRLTVV.

This clonotype was counted ten times or more. The chain links TRBV5-1 to TRBJ1-2; D uncertain. The CDR3 is 13 amino acids. V was cut by 2 bases and J by 4 bases, with 9 bases left in between. Germline V lookup: CDR1 SGHRS, CDR2 YFSETQ. CDR3 sequence: CASSLQETYGYTF. In DNA, the CDR3 is TGCGCCAGCAGCTTACAAGAGACCTATGGCTACACCTTC.

This clonotype showed up many times. The rearrangement links TRBV19 to TRBJ2-1; 7 bases are shared with TRBD1. V shed 4 bases, J shed 3 bases, and the junction held 0 bases outside the gene matches. This CDR3 spans 13 amino acids. Germline assignment: CDR1 LNHDA and CDR2 SQIVND (reference sequence). CDR3 in amino acids: CASSRDSYNEQFF. The CDR3 region has the DNA TGTGCCAGTAGTAGGGACAGCTACAATGAGCAGTTCTTC.

This clonotype has only a few counts. V usage is TRBV9 and J usage is TRBJ1-1, with D tentatively TRBD1 (5 bases). This CDR3 spans 13 amino acids. Between the trimmed V and J ends, which lost 0 bases and 2 bases, there was a span of 5 bases. The germline V gene has CDR1 SGDLS and CDR2 YYNGEE. CDR3 sequence (DNA): TGTGCCAGCAGCGTAGGGGACAACACTGAAGCTTTCTTT. Encoded protein: CASSVGDNTEAFF.

This clonotype has ten or more counts. This chain uses TRBV20-1 with TRBJ1-6; D call uncertain. CDR3 length: 12 amino acids. In germline, CDR1 is DFQATT, CDR2 SNEGSKA (reference sequence). Trimming removed 6 bases at V and 11 bases at J, with 14 bases between. The CDR3 loop is CSARSDTPPLHF. DNA for the CDR3: TGCAGTGCCCGAAGCGACACCCCACCCCTCCACTTT.